This T cell receptor (beta chain) was sequenced during a study of blood T cell repertoires in COVID-19. Study as a whole: There were acute and convalescent COVID-19 samples, and they came from the United States, Italy and Spain. Sample material is recorded as cDNA or gDNA derived from T cells, B-cell-depleted T cells, or PBMCs.

Libraries were prepared by immunoSEQ multiplex PCR; TCRdb keeps only in-frame clonotypes and omits some of them. The data show about 180,000 clones, roughly three quarters seen once. The CDR3 has 16 residues. CDR1 MNHEY and CDR2 SMNVEV come from the germline V gene (reference sequence). Deletions cut 3 bases from V and 5 bases from J, with 16 bases between. Study members were between roughly 18 and 100 years old and lived in some 26 US regions. The chain has TRBV27 and TRBJ2-2; tentative D call: TRBD2 (5 bases). The source is a man aged 55 to 69 who had been exposed to COVID-19. Sequencing used PBMCs or T cells enriched from blood (not recorded which). The DNA for the CDR3 is TGTGCCAGCAGTTTGTGGGGAAAAGCGGATACCGGGGAGCTGTTTTTT. It codes for CASSLWGKADTGELFF.